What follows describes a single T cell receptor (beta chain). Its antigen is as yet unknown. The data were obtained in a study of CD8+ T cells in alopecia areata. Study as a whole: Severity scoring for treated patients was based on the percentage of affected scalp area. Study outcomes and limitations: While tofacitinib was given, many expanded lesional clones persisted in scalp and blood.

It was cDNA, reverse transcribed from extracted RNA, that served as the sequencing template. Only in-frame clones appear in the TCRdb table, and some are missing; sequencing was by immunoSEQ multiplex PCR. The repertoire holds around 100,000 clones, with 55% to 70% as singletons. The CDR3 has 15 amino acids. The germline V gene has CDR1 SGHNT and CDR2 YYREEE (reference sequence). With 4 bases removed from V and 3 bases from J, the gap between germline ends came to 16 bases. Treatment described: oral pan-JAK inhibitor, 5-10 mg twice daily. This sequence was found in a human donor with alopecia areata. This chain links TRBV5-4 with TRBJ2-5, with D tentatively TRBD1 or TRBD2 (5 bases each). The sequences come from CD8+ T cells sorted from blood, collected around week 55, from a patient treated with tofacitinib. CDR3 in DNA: TGTGCCAGCAGCAAGGGGACCGACTCAAAAGAGACCCAGTACTTC. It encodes CASSKGTDSKETQYF.